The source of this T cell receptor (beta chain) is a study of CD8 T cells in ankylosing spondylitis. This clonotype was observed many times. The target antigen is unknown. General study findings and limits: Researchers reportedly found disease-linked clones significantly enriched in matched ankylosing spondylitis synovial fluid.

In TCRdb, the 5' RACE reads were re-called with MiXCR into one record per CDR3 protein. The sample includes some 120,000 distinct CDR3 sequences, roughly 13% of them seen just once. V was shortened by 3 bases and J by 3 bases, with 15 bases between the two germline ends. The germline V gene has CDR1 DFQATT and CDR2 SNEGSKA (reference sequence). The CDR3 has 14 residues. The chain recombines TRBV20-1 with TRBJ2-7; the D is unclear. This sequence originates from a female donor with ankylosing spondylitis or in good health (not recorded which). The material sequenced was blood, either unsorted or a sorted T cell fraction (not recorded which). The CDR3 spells CSASPNSARYEQYF. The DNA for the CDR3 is TGCAGTGCTAGCCCCAACTCCGCGCGCTACGAGCAGTACTTC.